This T cell receptor (beta chain) appears in the sequencing data of a study of cytomegalovirus exposure and HLA in healthy donors. On this clone itself: Its antigen is currently unknown.

Trimming took off 5 bases at V and 5 bases at J, with 16 bases between the two ends. Germline values: CDR1 SEHNR, CDR2 FQNEAQ (reference sequence). There are 15 residues in the CDR3. The study, taken as a whole, reports: In an earlier analysis, most TCR beta V segments were productive about 87% or about 30% of the time. Across donors, most TCRs were seen rarely, yet some public ones were widespread.

Use of 60 Vbeta and 13 Jbeta primers characterized the PCR. The method was immunoSEQ multiplex PCR; TCRdb's version includes in-frame clones alone and lacks a portion of them. In the table there are some 100,000 clones, approximately 81% of which are singletons. V gene TRBV7-9 combines with J gene TRBJ2-1, with D possibly matching TRBD1 (7 bases). This TCR was sampled from a female donor in good health and CMV-seropositive. Specimen: PBMCs. Here the CDR3 reads CASSPAGQRNNEQFF. For the CDR3, the DNA is TGTGCCAGCAGCCCGGCGGGACAGCGAAACAATGAGCAGTTCTTC.